The 14 T cell receptor beta chains listed next were all sequenced from one sample in a study of T-cell memory formation after mild COVID-19. TCRdb fed the 5' RACE reads into MiXCR, producing one record per CDR3 protein. The data show approximately 440,000 distinct CDR3 sequences, approximately 20% seen once. The sample consisted of PBMCs or a T cell subset sorted from them (not recorded which). The receptors shown here come from an adult woman who had mild COVID-19 (a few samples of this study predate the infection). Cell type and time point are not known.

V usage is TRBV7-2 and J usage is TRBJ2-3; D is perhaps TRBD1 or TRBD2 (6 bases each). CDR3 length: 18 residues. Germline CDR1 is SGHTA and CDR2 is FQGNSA. V lost 1 base, J lost 2 bases, and 19 bases lay in between. The CDR3 coding sequence is TGTGCCAGCAGCTTAGTACAGGGTGGGGGGATAAACACAGATACGCAGTATTTT. Protein: CASSLVQGGGINTDTQYF.

The V gene is TRBV9, the J gene TRBJ2-1, with TRBD1 matching over 7 bases. V lost 3 bases to trimming and J lost 5 bases; unmatched junction nucleotides: 8. The CDR3 consists of 15 residues. CDR1 is SGDLS, CDR2 YYNGEE, per germline. The CDR3: CASSEGQARNNEQFF. In DNA form, the CDR3 reads TGTGCCAGCAGCGAAGGACAGGCTAGAAACAATGAGCAGTTCTTC.

A few counts support this clonotype. This chain links TRBV11-2 with TRBJ2-2, with a possible D match to TRBD2 (7 bases). This CDR3 has 17 amino acids. In germline, CDR1 is SGHAT, CDR2 FQNNGV. V was trimmed by 3 bases and J by 5 bases, leaving 19 bases between them. The CDR3 DNA is TGTGCCAGCAGCTTTAGGGGGGGACTTTTTGATACCGGGGAGCTGTTTTTT. It translates to CASSFRGGLFDTGELFF.

This clonotype was seen only a few times. V and J are TRBV24-1 and TRBJ2-3; TRBD2 might be the D (5 bases). Germline V gene data show CDR1 as KGHDR and CDR2 as SFDVKD. The CDR3 is 15 residues long. V was pared by 5 bases and J by 0 bases, with 11 bases between. The CDR3 DNA sequence: TGTGCCACCAGTGCCGGTAGCGTTAGCACAGATACGCAGTATTTT. It is translated as CATSAGSVSTDTQYF.

The chain links TRBV27 to TRBJ1-1; tentative D call: TRBD1 (5 bases). CDR3 length: 16 amino acids. V lost 6 bases, J lost 0 bases, and 17 bases lay in between. Germline CDR1 and CDR2: MNHEY and SMNVEV (reference sequence). The CDR3 protein is CASRPQQANLNTEAFF. The CDR3 region has the DNA TGTGCCAGCAGACCCCAACAGGCTAATTTGAACACTGAAGCTTTCTTT.

This chain links TRBV3-1 with TRBJ2-7; 8 bases align to TRBD2. The CDR3 loop spans 15 amino acids. Trimming at V came to 4 bases and at J to 5 bases, leaving 10 bases not matched to a gene. CDR1 and CDR2 from the germline V gene are LGHDT and YNNKEL (reference sequence). The CDR3 region is CASSLQPAGGDEQYF. In DNA, the CDR3 is TGTGCCAGCAGCCTACAACCGGCGGGAGGAGACGAGCAGTACTTC.

V usage is TRBV12-3 or TRBV12-4 and J usage is TRBJ2-1; D remains unclear. V lost 5 bases, J lost 6 bases, and 8 bases lay in between. There are 12 residues in the CDR3. The CDR3 bases are TGTGCCAGCAGTCGTCAACCCAATGAGCAGTTCTTC. This codes for CASSRQPNEQFF.

V is TRBV6-4 and J is TRBJ2-1, with 14 positions matching TRBD2. The germline gives CDR1 MRHNA, CDR2 SNTAGT. The ends lost 6 bases at V and 9 bases at J; junction bases unmatched: 7. The CDR3 spans 15 residues. The CDR3 DNA sequence: TGTGCCAGCAGCCCCGGGACTAGCGGGAGTAGTGAGCAGTTCTTC. This encodes CASSPGTSGSSEQFF.

The chain employs TRBV18 and TRBJ1-2; D is unclear. The V gene lost 3 bases and the J gene lost 1 base, with 18 bases spanning the gap. Looked up from germline, CDR1 is KGHSH and CDR2 is LQKENI. This CDR3 is built from 17 residues. CDR3 protein: CASSPTAHGQSNYGYTF. CDR3 coding DNA: TGTGCCAGCTCACCGACGGCCCACGGGCAGAGTAACTATGGCTACACCTTC.

The sample holds a few counts of this clonotype. The rearrangement links TRBV12-3 or TRBV12-4 to TRBJ2-1, with D perhaps matching TRBD1 (6 bases). The CDR3 has 15 residues. V lost 0 bases and J lost 10, with 16 bases in between. Written as DNA, the CDR3 is TGTGCCAGCAGTTTAGCCAGGGGATATCGTGGGGAGCAGTTCTTC. This sequence encodes CASSLARGYRGEQFF.

This clonotype was observed at least ten times. This chain connects TRBV12-3 or TRBV12-4 to TRBJ1-2; D ambiguous. Trimming stripped 6 bases from V and 5 bases from J, with 7 bases between. The CDR3 spans 11 residues. DNA of the CDR3: TGTGCCAGCAGCCCGGGGTATGGCTACACCTTC. As protein: CASSPGYGYTF.

V is TRBV7-6 and J is TRBJ2-5, with TRBD2 as a possible D gene (6 bases). The CDR3 loop spans 16 amino acids. Trimming stripped 1 base from V and 5 bases from J, with 17 bases between. CDR1 is SGHVS, CDR2 FNYEAQ, per germline. The CDR3 nucleotides are TGTGCCAGCAGCTTAGGGGGCGCGGGACCAGGGGAGACCCAGTACTTC. Protein product: CASSLGGAGPGETQYF.

This chain links TRBV30 with TRBJ1-5; TRBD1 matches at 8 bases. Trimming cost V 1 base and J 2 bases; bases outside gene matches: 4. The CDR3 spans 15 residues. Germline lookup yields CDR1 GTSNPN and CDR2 SVGIG (reference sequence). CDR3 residues: CAWSGQGKGNQPQHF. In nucleotides, the CDR3 is TGTGCCTGGAGTGGACAGGGGAAGGGCAATCAGCCCCAGCATTTT.

The table lists this clonotype with a few counts. The CDR3 DNA reads as TGTGCCAGCCATAGGGGACTACCGGGATACGACGAGCAGTACTTC. Protein sequence: CASHRGLPGYDEQYF. This chain connects TRBV11-2 to TRBJ2-7; TRBD2 matches 7 bases. The V and J ends lost 8 bases and 5 bases, in that order; junction bases with no gene match: 15. Germline values: CDR1 SGHAT, CDR2 FQNNGV. This CDR3 region has 15 residues.